This T cell receptor (beta chain) came from a study of patients and donors after allogeneic stem cell transplantation. CDR1 LGHNA and CDR2 YSLEER come from the germline V gene. Trimming removed 4 bases at V and 5 bases at J, with 9 bases between. The CDR3 runs to 13 residues. TCRdb re-called the RT-PCR reads with MiXCR, one entry per CDR3 protein. The table lists roughly 180,000 distinct CDR3 sequences, 41% of them singletons. This chain links TRBV4-3 with TRBJ1-5; possibly TRBD1 for D (6 bases). Sequencing input: blood, either unsorted or a sorted T cell fraction (not recorded which). This TCR derives from a human donor who was either an allogeneic HSCT recipient or a stem cell or donor lymphocyte infusion donor (not recorded which). It is not recorded whose cells these are; they may come from a transplant donor. CDR3 sequence reads: CASSLDRYQPQHF. DNA of the CDR3: TGCGCCAGCAGCCTAGACAGGTATCAGCCCCAGCATTTT.